These 32 T cell receptor beta chains originate from one sample sequenced in a study of T cells after yellow fever vaccination. In TCRdb, the 5' RACE reads were re-called with MiXCR into one record per CDR3 protein. The sample consists of 310,000 or so distinct CDR3 sequences, about 6.9% of them appearing once. The sample consisted of PBMCs, taken more than 40 days after the first yellow fever vaccination. These receptors came from a man aged 18 to 30 who received the YFV17D yellow fever vaccine.

J is TRBJ1-2 and V is TRBV12-3 or TRBV12-4; D gene unclear. Trimming took off 5 bases at V and 4 bases at J, with 20 bases between the two ends. CDR3 length: 16 residues. This CDR3 is CASSATIGDLAYGYTF. DNA of the CDR3: TGTGCCAGCAGTGCAACTATCGGGGATCTCGCCTATGGCTACACCTTC.

The V and J genes are TRBV27 and TRBJ1-1; tentatively, D is TRBD1 (6 bases). V lost 6 bases and J 4 bases, leaving 12 bases between the germline ends. The germline gives CDR1 MNHEY, CDR2 SMNVEV (reference sequence). The CDR3 totals 13 residues. The CDR3 nucleotides read TGTGCCAGCAGACTACAGGGTTTCACTGAAGCTTTCTTT. This sequence encodes CASRLQGFTEAFF.

This clonotype was recorded a few times. The chain's CDR3 is CASRPTGGGPSSPLHF. CDR3 nucleotides: TGTGCCAGTAGGCCGACAGGGGGAGGCCCTTCTTCACCCCTCCACTTT. The V call is TRBV19, the J call TRBJ1-6, with 9 bases that match TRBD1. The junction had 12 bases not matched to a gene; V was cut back by 6 bases and J by 9 bases. The CDR3 sequence is 16 residues long. Per the germline V gene, CDR1 is LNHDA and CDR2 is SQIVND (reference sequence).

This clonotype was seen a handful of times. J is TRBJ1-6 and V is TRBV18; TRBD1 is a possible D gene (6 bases). Germline V gene lookup returns CDR1 KGHSH and CDR2 LQKENI. This CDR3 has 15 residues. Deletions cut 3 bases from V and 12 bases from J, with 18 bases between. The CDR3 is CASSPEAGARQPLHF. In DNA form, the CDR3 reads TGTGCCAGCTCACCGGAGGCGGGGGCGCGGCAACCCCTCCACTTT.

This clonotype was seen a few times. The rearrangement links TRBV7-2 to TRBJ1-1; D not certain. V gave up 5 bases and J gave up 11 bases, with 15 bases separating them. The CDR3 extends over 12 amino acids. The germline V gene has CDR1 SGHTA and CDR2 FQGNSA. The CDR3 reads CASSPRLRAAFF. CDR3 nucleotides: TGTGCCAGCAGCCCCCGCCTAAGGGCTGCTTTCTTT.

This clonotype came up many times. The chain recombines TRBV7-2 with TRBJ2-7, with 11 bases aligning to TRBD2. This CDR3 spans 13 amino acids. V trimming: 8 bases; J trimming: 4 bases; junction bases outside the gene matches: 4. Germline V lookup: CDR1 SGHTA, CDR2 FQGNSA. DNA of the CDR3: TGTGCCAGCGGGCTAGCGGGGGGATACGAGCAGTACGTC. It yields the protein CASGLAGGYEQYV.

The chain is built from TRBV4-3 and TRBJ2-5, with D tentatively TRBD2 (5 bases). Germline V lookup: CDR1 LGHNA, CDR2 YSLEER. This CDR3 has 15 residues. V lost 4 bases and J lost 5, with 17 bases in between. CDR3 DNA: TGCGCCAGCAGCCTGGCGGGCCGCTTGTATGAGACCCAGTACTTC. Its translation: CASSLAGRLYETQYF.

The genes are TRBV9 and TRBJ2-1, with D tentatively TRBD2 (6 bases). Trimming took off 2 bases at V and 9 bases at J, with 18 bases between the two ends. This CDR3 is built from 15 residues. Germline loops: CDR1 SGDLS, CDR2 YYNGEE. The CDR3 sequence is CASSVAVGGAAEQFF. For the CDR3, the DNA is TGTGCCAGCAGCGTCGCCGTGGGGGGTGCGGCTGAGCAGTTCTTC.

This clonotype was detected a few times. V gene TRBV4-1 combines with J gene TRBJ2-1; TRBD1 matches at 8 bases. The V gene's germline CDR1 is MGHRA and CDR2 YSYEKL. Unmatched junction bases numbered 8, after V lost 0 bases and J lost 10 bases. This CDR3 is built from 15 residues. The CDR3 is CASSQEETGVREQFF. CDR3 in DNA: TGCGCCAGCAGCCAAGAGGAGACAGGGGTACGGGAGCAGTTCTTC.

The chain uses TRBV29-1 and TRBJ2-1; 15 bases are shared with TRBD2. CDR1 SQVTM and CDR2 ANQGSEA come from the germline V gene. The junction had 2 bases not matched to a gene; V was cut back by 1 base and J by 1 base. CDR3 length equals 17 residues. The CDR3 is CSVEAGLAGGSYNEQFF. CDR3 DNA sequence: TGCAGCGTTGAAGCGGGACTAGCGGGGGGTTCCTACAATGAGCAGTTCTTC.

The chain uses TRBV27 and TRBJ2-5; a weak D match, TRBD2 (6 bases). The germline V gene encodes CDR1 MNHEY and CDR2 SMNVEV (reference sequence). The length of the CDR3 is 14 residues. Deletions cut 4 bases from V and 3 bases from J, with 12 bases between. The CDR3 sequence is CASSSGWREETQYF. CDR3 bases: TGTGCCAGCAGTTCCGGGTGGAGGGAAGAGACCCAGTACTTC.

The rearrangement uses TRBV4-3 and TRBJ2-3, with D possibly matching TRBD2 (6 bases). CDR1 is LGHNA, CDR2 YSLEER, per germline. There are 16 residues in the CDR3. V was pared by 1 base and J by 6 bases, with 17 bases between. CDR3 loop: CASSQARGGGSDTQYF. DNA for the CDR3: TGCGCCAGCAGCCAAGCCCGAGGTGGGGGGTCGGATACGCAGTATTTT.

In this sample, this clonotype turned up a few times. The genes are TRBV6-5 and TRBJ1-6; TRBD1 aligns across 8 bases. V was pared by 2 bases and J by 10 bases, with 7 bases of the junction left unmatched. Germline V gene lookup returns CDR1 MNHEY and CDR2 SVGAGI. This CDR3 comprises 15 residues. CDR3 amino acids: CASSYAGQGRSPLHF. CDR3 in DNA: TGTGCCAGCAGTTACGCAGGACAGGGTCGGTCACCCCTCCACTTT.

The chain combines TRBV20-1 with TRBJ2-1; D possibly corresponds to TRBD2 (6 bases). Germline V gene data show CDR1 as DFQATT and CDR2 as SNEGSKA (reference sequence). The CDR3 has 13 amino acids. V lost 6 bases and J lost 3, with 12 bases in between. The CDR3 nucleotides read TGCAGTGCACGGGGACTGAACTACAATGAGCAGTTCTTC. It codes for CSARGLNYNEQFF.

This rearrangement joins TRBV11-2 to TRBJ2-1; TRBD2 agrees at 7 bases. The CDR3 runs 16 residues. CDR1 is SGHAT, CDR2 FQNNGV, per germline. V was clipped by 5 bases and J by 7 bases; unmatched bases: 14. The CDR3 nucleotides read TGTGCCAGCAGCCGTCCCTCTAGCGGATTAAGTAATGAGCAGTTCTTC. It is translated as CASSRPSSGLSNEQFF.

The chain has TRBV7-4 and TRBJ2-2, with D unclear. Trimming removed 2 bases at V and 9 bases at J, with 7 bases between. Germline V lookup: CDR1 SGHVT, CDR2 SQSDAQ. The CDR3 consists of 12 residues. The CDR3 sequence is CASSLQGWELFF. DNA for the CDR3: TGTGCCAGCAGCTTACAAGGATGGGAGCTGTTTTTT.

This clonotype showed up many times. The rearrangement joins TRBV7-8 to TRBJ2-3; D not resolved. Between the trimmed V and J ends, which lost 5 bases and 2 bases, there was a span of 8 bases. The CDR3 contains 13 residues. Germline CDR1 and CDR2: SGHVS and FQNEAQ. The CDR3 coding sequence is TGTGCCAGCAGCCCGCGATACACAGATACGCAGTATTTT. Translation gives CASSPRYTDTQYF. The full variable domain, its missing parts supplied by reference TRBV7-8 and TRBJ2-3, is GAGVSQSPRYKVAKRGQDVALRCDPISGHVSLFWYQQALGQGPEFLTYFQNEAQLDKSGLPSDRFFAERPEGSVSTLKIQRTQQEDSAVYLCASSPRYTDTQYFGPGTRLTVL.

The V gene is TRBV4-3, the J gene TRBJ2-6; D possibly uses TRBD1 or TRBD2 (5 bases each). The CDR3 is made up of 16 amino acids. V was clipped by 4 bases and J by 2 bases, with 12 bases between them. Germline assignment: CDR1 LGHNA and CDR2 YSLEER. The CDR3 region is CASSLERGTGANVLTF. CDR3 DNA: TGCGCCAGCAGCCTCGAGAGGGGAACTGGGGCCAACGTCCTGACTTTC.

This clonotype was counted only a few times. The chain combines TRBV15 with TRBJ2-7; 8 positions agree with TRBD1. V gave up 0 bases and J gave up 4 bases; unmatched junction bases: 8. Germline loops: CDR1 LNHNV, CDR2 YYDKDF (reference sequence). The CDR3 sequence is 16 residues long. CDR3 nucleotides: TGTGCCACCAGCAGAGAACCATTACAGGGGGATTACGAGCAGTACGTC. Encoded protein: CATSREPLQGDYEQYV.

The J gene is TRBJ1-1, the V gene TRBV6-1, with 7 positions matching TRBD1. Germline assignment: CDR1 MNHNS and CDR2 SASEGT. V shed 8 bases and J 5 bases; nucleotides not matched to a gene: 14. The CDR3 covers 15 residues. CDR3 region: CASSPSTGPGTEAFF. Written as DNA, the CDR3 is TGTGCCAGCTCCCCCTCGACAGGGCCAGGGACTGAAGCTTTCTTT.

This clonotype was observed at least ten times. Sequence at one end of the junction differs from germline and may be a read error. The V call is TRBV4-2, the J call TRBJ2-5, with 9 bases fitting TRBD1. The length of the CDR3 is 16 residues. CDR1 and CDR2 (germline): LGHNA, YNFKEQ. This CDR3 is CASSKDPDRGQETQYF. In nucleotides, the CDR3 is TGTGCCAGCAGCAAAGACCCCGACAGGGGGCAAGAGACCCAGTACTTC.

The sample holds a few counts of this clonotype. The J gene is TRBJ1-2, the V gene TRBV18; a possible D gene is TRBD1 (6 bases). This CDR3 has 17 residues. The V end lost 3 bases, the J end lost 0 bases, and 17 bases lay between the germline ends. Germline CDR1 is KGHSH and CDR2 is LQKENI. CDR3 sequence reads: CASSPNHLGQTNYGYTF. The CDR3 bases are TGTGCCAGCTCACCTAACCACCTCGGACAGACTAACTATGGCTACACCTTC.

This clonotype has just a few counts. The rearrangement links TRBV7-9 to TRBJ2-1; 7 bases map to TRBD1. Trimming removed 6 bases from V and 2 bases from J; junction bases left unmatched: 7. Germline CDR1 and CDR2: SEHNR and FQNEAQ (reference sequence). The CDR3 consists of 15 residues. The CDR3 DNA is TGTGCCAGCAGGGCAGACAGGGATGCCTACAATGAGCAGTTCTTC. As protein: CASRADRDAYNEQFF.

For the CDR3, the DNA is TGCAGTGCTAAGTCGCGGGGGGGTAACACAGATACGCAGTATTTT. It is translated as CSAKSRGGNTDTQYF. The chain is built from TRBV20-1 and TRBJ2-3, with 9 bases aligning to TRBD2. J gave up 2 bases and V 4 bases, and 7 bases lay outside the gene matches. Germline CDR1 reads DFQATT; CDR2 reads SNEGSKA (reference sequence). The CDR3 has 15 amino acids.

The V call is TRBV28, the J call TRBJ2-1; TRBD2 aligns across 10 bases. V lost 4 bases to trimming and J lost 4 bases; unmatched junction nucleotides: 7. Germline assignment: CDR1 MDHEN and CDR2 SYDVKM. The CDR3 contains 16 residues. CDR3 protein: CASSSSTSGEYNEQFF. CDR3 DNA sequence: TGTGCCAGCAGTTCAAGTACTAGCGGGGAGTACAATGAGCAGTTCTTC.

The rearrangement links TRBV4-3 to TRBJ2-1; the D call may be TRBD1 or TRBD2 (5 bases each). The CDR3 is 16 residues long. Trimming took off 7 bases at V and 0 bases at J, with 16 bases between the two ends. Germline V gives CDR1 LGHNA, CDR2 YSLEER. CDR3 sequence reads: CASTYGTESSYNEQFF. The DNA for the CDR3 is TGCGCCAGCACCTATGGGACGGAAAGCTCCTACAATGAGCAGTTCTTC.

The J gene is TRBJ1-6, the V gene TRBV6-1; D is possibly TRBD1 (6 bases). Trimming removed 9 bases at V and 9 bases at J, with 15 bases between. Germline lookup yields CDR1 MNHNS and CDR2 SASEGT. The CDR3 totals 13 residues. CDR3 DNA: TGTGCCAGTTTGGGGGGCGCGGGTTCACCCCTCCACTTT. This codes for CASLGGAGSPLHF.

This clonotype was counted ten times or more. The chain is built from TRBV7-2 and TRBJ2-5, with D uncertain. Per the germline V gene, CDR1 is SGHTA and CDR2 is FQGNSA. Trimming removed 1 base from V and 3 bases from J, with 9 bases in between. The CDR3 is made up of 14 amino acids. The CDR3 loop is CASSLVGYEETQYF. The CDR3 DNA reads as TGTGCCAGCAGCTTAGTGGGCTACGAAGAGACCCAGTACTTC.

This clonotype turned up a few times. The gene calls are TRBV12-3 or TRBV12-4 and TRBJ2-3; 9 bases agree with TRBD1. After removal of 6 bases from V and 0 bases from J, the junction contained 7 bases not matched to a gene. The CDR3 length is 16 residues. CDR3: CASSPGQGLSTDTQYF. In DNA form, the CDR3 reads TGTGCCAGCAGCCCTGGACAGGGGCTAAGCACAGATACGCAGTATTTT.

The chain combines TRBV7-2 with TRBJ1-2; 9 bases are a match to TRBD1. CDR1 and CDR2 (germline): SGHTA, FQGNSA. The CDR3 is 15 residues long. The trim removed 2 bases at V and 4 bases at J, leaving 5 bases unmatched. In DNA, the CDR3 is TGTGCCAGCAGCTTAAGTGGGACAGGGAGCTATGGCTACACCTTC. It codes for CASSLSGTGSYGYTF. Based on the CDR3 plus reference TRBV7-2 and TRBJ1-2, the full variable domain is GAGVSQSPSNKVTEKGKDVELRCDPISGHTALYWYRQSLGQGLEFLIYFQGNSAPDKSGLPSDRFSAERTGGSVSTLTIQRTQQEDSAVYLCASSLSGTGSYGYTFGSGTRLTVV.

This chain uses TRBV6-1 with TRBJ2-5; no clear D. V was cut by 6 bases and J by 1 base, with 9 bases left in between. The CDR3 runs 13 residues. Per germline, CDR1 MNHNS and CDR2 SASEGT. The CDR3 DNA follows: TGTGCCAGCAGGAACTGGGGCCAAGAGACCCAGTACTTC. Residues: CASRNWGQETQYF.

The chain recombines TRBV18 with TRBJ2-3, with 10 bases matching TRBD1. The CDR3 length is 17 residues. J was trimmed by 0 bases and V by 3 bases; bases with no gene match: 6. Germline V gene sequence: CDR1 KGHSH, CDR2 LQKENI. Here the CDR3 reads CASSPRPGQGSTDTQYF. CDR3 DNA sequence: TGTGCCAGCTCACCCAGGCCGGGACAGGGGAGCACAGATACGCAGTATTTT.